A single sample is the source of the 27 T cell receptor beta chains below, sequenced in a study of CD8 T cells in ankylosing spondylitis. Each CDR3 protein gets one entry after TCRdb re-called the 5' RACE reads with MiXCR. The top ten hold 6.5% to 7% of the sample, which has roughly 250,000 distinct CDR3 sequences, around 9.1% seen once. The sequencing input was blood, either unsorted or a sorted T cell fraction (not recorded which). These receptors were obtained from a male donor with ankylosing spondylitis or in good health (not recorded which).

This clonotype was seen a few times. The V call is TRBV5-6, the J call TRBJ2-4; D gene ambiguous. The CDR3 is made up of 15 amino acids. Germline CDR1 is SGHDT and CDR2 is YYEEEE. V was trimmed by 0 bases and J by 1 base, leaving 8 bases between them. The CDR3 region has the DNA TGTGCCAGCAGCTTGGCGGGCAGTGCCAAAAACATTCAGTACTTC. It codes for CASSLAGSAKNIQYF.

This clonotype was counted ten times or more. CDR3 nucleotides: TGCAGTGCCGAGGGGTCTAGCACAGATACGCAGTATTTT. Amino acids: CSAEGSSTDTQYF. The chain joins TRBV20-1 to TRBJ2-3; D may correspond to TRBD1 or TRBD2 (5 bases each). Germline lookup yields CDR1 DFQATT and CDR2 SNEGSKA (reference sequence). Deletions cut 6 bases from V and 0 bases from J, with 10 bases between. The CDR3 length is 13 residues.

Concerning this clonotype: A read error is possible here, since a much larger clone lies one base away. Here the CDR3 DNA reads TGTGCCAGCGGTGGATACAGGGGTCCGGAGACCCAGTACTTC. Its translation is CASGGYRGPETQYF. The genes are TRBV25-1 and TRBJ2-5; 7 positions agree with TRBD1. Per the germline V gene, CDR1 is MGHDK and CDR2 is SYGVNS. This CDR3 is 14 amino acids long. V trimming: 8 bases; J trimming: 5 bases; junction bases outside the gene matches: 11. The full variable domain, with the rest looked up from reference TRBV25-1 and TRBJ2-5, is EADIYQTPRYLVIGTGKKITLECSQTMGHDKMYWYQQDPGMELHLIHYSYGVNSTEKGDLSSESTVSRIRTEHFPLTLESARPSHTSQYLCASGGYRGPETQYFGPGTRLLVL.

Many counts were recorded for this clonotype. The chain employs TRBV10-3 and TRBJ2-3; a possible D gene is TRBD2 (5 bases). Deletions cut 2 bases from V and 3 bases from J, with 6 bases between. The germline CDR1 and CDR2 sequences are ENHRY and SYGVKD. CDR3 length equals 13 residues. CDR3 residues: CAISEERTDTQYF. The CDR3 region has the DNA TGTGCCATCAGTGAGGAGCGGACAGATACGCAGTATTTT.

This clonotype was detected many times. The genes are TRBV29-1 and TRBJ2-5, with 9 nucleotides matching TRBD2. Germline loops: CDR1 SQVTM, CDR2 ANQGSEA. V lost 2 bases and J lost 5; bases outside the gene matches: 18. The CDR3 covers 18 residues. CDR3 DNA sequence: TGCAGCGTTGAATGGACTAGCGTCCCGGGCGGTAGTAGGGAGACCCAGTACTTC. It translates to CSVEWTSVPGGSRETQYF.

This clonotype occurred many times. The chain carries TRBV6-5 and TRBJ1-4; 8 bases align to TRBD1. The CDR3 consists of 16 residues. Germline CDR1 is MNHEY and CDR2 is SVGAGI. After removal of 0 bases from V and 3 bases from J, the junction contained 3 bases not matched to a gene. The CDR3: CASSYSQGAPNEKLFF. The CDR3 nucleotides read TGTGCCAGCAGTTACTCGCAGGGGGCCCCTAATGAAAAACTGTTTTTT.

This clonotype was seen a handful of times. The chain recombines TRBV30 with TRBJ1-5, with no clear D. The CDR3 runs to 14 residues. Germline V gives CDR1 GTSNPN, CDR2 SVGIG (reference sequence). Trimming cost V 1 base and J 4 bases, with 11 bases left between them. The DNA for the CDR3 is TGTGCCTGGAGTGGTCAAGTTATAAATCAGCCCCAGCATTTT. Translation gives CAWSGQVINQPQHF. Using reference TRBV30 and TRBJ1-5 for the parts outside the CDR3, the full variable domain is SQTIHQWPATLVQPVGSPLSLECTVEGTSNPNLYWYRQAAGRGLQLLFYSVGIGQISSEVPQNLSASRPQDRQFILSSKKLLLSDSGFYLCAWSGQVINQPQHFGDGTRLSIL.

The table lists this clonotype with many counts. This sequence joins TRBV20-1 and TRBJ2-3, with TRBD2 identical over 12 bases. The CDR3 spans 15 residues. With V trimmed by 6 bases and J by 1 base, 5 bases remained unmatched. Per germline, CDR1 DFQATT and CDR2 SNEGSKA (reference sequence). The CDR3 region has the DNA TGCAGTGCGCCTCTAGCGGGGGGGCGCACAGATACGCAGTATTTT. It yields the protein CSAPLAGGRTDTQYF.

The rearrangement links TRBV5-1 to TRBJ1-1, with D tentatively TRBD1 (6 bases). V lost 1 base to trimming and J lost 5 bases, with 12 bases between them. Germline V gene data show CDR1 as SGHRS and CDR2 as YFSETQ. This CDR3 is 14 amino acids long. The CDR3 spells CASSLQGMGTEAFF. Here the CDR3 DNA reads TGCGCCAGCAGCTTGCAGGGGATGGGGACTGAAGCTTTCTTT.

This clonotype was counted many times. V usage is TRBV6-1 and J usage is TRBJ1-5, with a tentative D call TRBD1 (5 bases). CDR1 is MNHNS, CDR2 SASEGT, per germline. Between the trimmed V and J ends, which lost 5 bases and 7 bases, there was a span of 18 bases. This CDR3 contains 15 residues. CDR3 sequence reads: CASSPTPQGKQPQHF. The CDR3 DNA is TGTGCCAGCAGTCCTACCCCGCAGGGTAAGCAGCCCCAGCATTTT.

This clonotype was detected ten times or more. This chain uses TRBV24-1 with TRBJ2-3; no definite D call. The V end lost 5 bases, the J end lost 2 bases, and 10 bases lay between the germline ends. Germline V lookup: CDR1 KGHDR, CDR2 SFDVKD. The CDR3 length is 14 residues. Here the CDR3 reads CATSGSRLTDTQYF. CDR3 nucleotide sequence: TGTGCCACCAGTGGGTCGAGACTCACAGATACGCAGTATTTT.

This clonotype was observed a few times. The genes are TRBV7-2 and TRBJ2-7, with a tentative D call TRBD2 (7 bases). The CDR3 spans 13 residues. Germline assignment: CDR1 SGHTA and CDR2 FQGNSA. With 5 bases removed from V and 5 bases from J, the gap between germline ends came to 13 bases. The CDR3 is CASSLGGVNEQYF. In nucleotides, the CDR3 is TGTGCCAGCAGCCTAGGGGGGGTGAACGAGCAGTACTTC.

This clonotype was seen many times. The V call is TRBV10-3, the J call TRBJ2-5; tentative D call: TRBD2 (7 bases). V was cut by 10 bases and J by 4 bases, with 22 bases left in between. The CDR3 has 15 residues. Germline V gene sequence: CDR1 ENHRY, CDR2 SYGVKD. This chain's CDR3 is CATSLRGRQGETQYF. CDR3 nucleotide sequence: TGTGCCACCTCTTTGCGGGGGCGACAAGGAGAGACCCAGTACTTC.

This clonotype was seen many times. V and J are TRBV12-3 or TRBV12-4 and TRBJ2-7; no clear D gene. CDR3 length: 14 amino acids. V was pared by 3 bases and J by 4 bases, with 13 bases between. Written as DNA, the CDR3 is TGTGCCAGCAGTTTTAGCCTCCACCCTTACGAGCAGTACTTC. Encoded protein: CASSFSLHPYEQYF.

This clonotype came up many times. The rearrangement uses TRBV19 and TRBJ2-3, with 8 positions matching TRBD2. This CDR3 comprises 18 residues. Germline V gives CDR1 LNHDA, CDR2 SQIVND (reference sequence). J lost 2 bases, V lost 4 bases, and 14 bases had no gene match. CDR3 residues: CASSTPTWREEVTDTQYF. Written as DNA, the CDR3 is TGTGCCAGTAGTACCCCGACATGGCGGGAGGAAGTCACAGATACGCAGTATTTT.

This chain connects TRBV12-3 or TRBV12-4 to TRBJ1-1; D may be TRBD1 (5 bases). The CDR3 consists of 14 residues. Trimming shortened V by 1 base and J by 4 bases, and 10 bases separated the two germline ends. CDR3 loop: CASSLVYGGTEAFF. CDR3 nucleotide sequence: TGTGCCAGCAGTTTAGTTTATGGGGGCACTGAAGCTTTCTTT.

This clonotype was observed many times. The rearrangement uses TRBV29-1 and TRBJ2-3, with 10 positions matching TRBD2. CDR3 length equals 14 residues. Germline-derived CDR1 and CDR2 are SQVTM and ANQGSEA. The CDR3 nucleotides read TGCACCTACTATGAGCGGGGGGGCGAGTATACGCAGTATTTT. Its protein product is CTYYERGGEYTQYF.

The V call is TRBV10-3, the J call TRBJ2-2; 8 bases align to TRBD2. J gave up 6 bases and V 6 bases, and 6 bases lay outside the gene matches. Germline CDR1 and CDR2: ENHRY and SYGVKD. The CDR3 is made up of 14 amino acids. Written as DNA, the CDR3 is TGTGCCATCAGGGAAAGCGGGAGTGCCGGGGAGCTGTTTTTT. Residues: CAIRESGSAGELFF.

Many counts were recorded for this clonotype. This chain uses TRBV5-1 with TRBJ1-2, with 8 nucleotides matching TRBD1. V shed 4 bases and J 8 bases; nucleotides not matched to a gene: 13. In germline, CDR1 is SGHRS, CDR2 YFSETQ. CDR3 length: 15 amino acids. CDR3 nucleotides: TGCGCCAGCAGCCCATTCGGACAGGGAGGAGAGGGCTACACCTTC. This translates into CASSPFGQGGEGYTF.

The V gene is TRBV20-1, the J gene TRBJ2-3; 7 bases are shared with TRBD1. Germline lookup yields CDR1 DFQATT and CDR2 SNEGSKA (reference sequence). This CDR3 comprises 15 residues. Unmatched junction bases numbered 8, after V lost 1 base and J lost 4 bases. This CDR3 is CSARGPQGLSDTQYF. In DNA, the CDR3 is TGCAGTGCTAGAGGCCCACAGGGGCTCTCAGATACGCAGTATTTT.

The sample holds many counts of this clonotype. V gene TRBV27 combines with J gene TRBJ2-1; the D gene is possibly TRBD2 (5 bases). Germline-derived CDR1 and CDR2 are MNHEY and SMNVEV (reference sequence). V was cut by 5 bases and J by 7 bases, with 12 bases left in between. The CDR3 covers 13 residues. CDR3: CASSRDYSNEQFF. The CDR3 DNA reads as TGTGCCAGCAGTCGTGACTACTCGAATGAGCAGTTCTTC.

This clonotype was seen repeatedly, ten times or more. This chain joins TRBV5-1 and TRBJ2-3; tentatively, D is TRBD2 (6 bases). This CDR3 region has 14 residues. Looked up from germline, CDR1 is SGHRS and CDR2 is YFSETQ. V dropped 4 bases and J dropped 3 bases, with 12 bases sitting between them. The CDR3 reads CASSPGGSTDTQYF. The CDR3 bases are TGCGCCAGCAGCCCCGGAGGGTCGACAGATACGCAGTATTTT.

This clonotype has a handful of counts. The chain is built from TRBV18 and TRBJ2-5; TRBD1 agrees at 9 bases. Losses at the gene ends were 4 bases for V and 0 bases for J; bases not matched to a gene: 9. CDR3 size: 17 residues. Looked up from germline, CDR1 is KGHSH and CDR2 is LQKENI. This CDR3 is CASSRNPGQGYQETQYF. CDR3 in DNA: TGTGCCAGCTCACGAAATCCGGGACAGGGATACCAAGAGACCCAGTACTTC.

This clonotype was counted at least ten times. The rearrangement uses TRBV7-9 and TRBJ2-5; the D gene is possibly TRBD2 (6 bases). The CDR3 is 15 amino acids. V lost 4 bases and J lost 2, with 14 bases in between. Germline V gives CDR1 SEHNR, CDR2 FQNEAQ (reference sequence). The CDR3 bases are TGTGCCAGCAGCTCCTATCTAGCGACGCAAGAGACCCAGTACTTC. This encodes CASSSYLATQETQYF.

This clonotype was observed many times. V is TRBV29-1 and J is TRBJ1-2; D is ambiguous. The ends were cut back, 4 bases at V and 3 bases at J, with 6 bases in the middle. Germline CDR1 reads SQVTM; CDR2 reads ANQGSEA. This CDR3 contains 11 residues. The DNA for the CDR3 is TGCAGCGTTGGTGACTACTATGGCTACACCTTC. It translates to CSVGDYYGYTF.

The rearrangement uses TRBV5-6 and TRBJ2-1; 7 positions agree with TRBD1. Germline values: CDR1 SGHDT, CDR2 YYEEEE. V lost 4 bases to trimming and J lost 0 bases; unmatched junction nucleotides: 13. This CDR3 is built from 18 residues. The CDR3 sequence is CASSQLWMTGSSYNEQFF. The CDR3 DNA sequence: TGTGCCAGCAGCCAGCTCTGGATGACAGGGAGCTCCTACAATGAGCAGTTCTTC.

This clonotype came up many times. This rearrangement joins TRBV29-1 to TRBJ2-7; D could derive from TRBD1 or TRBD2 (5 bases each). The CDR3 spans 16 residues. CDR1 SQVTM and CDR2 ANQGSEA come from the germline V gene. The germline V and J ends were trimmed by 6 bases and 2 bases, with 23 bases remaining between them. Here the CDR3 DNA reads TGCAGCGTCCAGGAGGAGGCAGGGTCCGATACCTACGAGCAGTACTTC. Encoded protein: CSVQEEAGSDTYEQYF.